One sample yielded the 12 T cell receptor beta chains listed below, sequenced in a study of cytomegalovirus exposure and HLA in healthy donors. Primers: 60 Vbeta forward and 13 Jbeta reverse. This table comes from immunoSEQ multiplex PCR, and its TCRdb copy is limited to in-frame clones, with some not included. Here the sample spans about 61,000 clones, more than 60% being singletons. Sequences were obtained from PBMCs. All receptors derive from a man aged 50 or older in good health and CMV-seropositive.

The chain uses TRBV27 and TRBJ2-5; 9 nucleotides align to TRBD2. Germline-derived CDR1 and CDR2 are MNHEY and SMNVEV (reference sequence). V lost 3 bases, J lost 2 bases, and 4 bases stayed unmatched. The CDR3 length is 15 residues. CDR3 in amino acids: CASSFSGGIQETQYF. The CDR3 DNA follows: TGTGCCAGCAGTTTTAGCGGGGGTATACAAGAGACCCAGTACTTC.

This clone is a singleton in its sample. This chain uses TRBV2 with TRBJ1-6, with 9 bases fitting TRBD1. Looked up from germline, CDR1 is SNHLY and CDR2 is FYNNEI. With 5 bases clipped from V and 4 bases from J, the junction kept 6 bases outside the gene matches. The CDR3 runs 16 residues. The CDR3 spells CASSPDRGNYNSPLHF. The CDR3 nucleotides are TGTGCCAGCAGTCCAGACAGGGGGAATTATAATTCACCCCTCCACTTT. Together with reference TRBV2 and TRBJ1-6, the CDR3 gives the full variable domain: EPEVTQTPSHQVTQMGQEVILRCVPISNHLYFYWYRQILGQKVEFLVSFYNNEISEKSEIFDDQFSVERPDGSNFTLKIRSTKLEDSAMYFCASSPDRGNYNSPLHFGNGTRLTVT.

A few counts support this clone. The V call is TRBV7-9, the J call TRBJ2-1, with D perhaps TRBD2 (6 bases). The CDR3 length is 16 residues. Germline CDR1 reads SEHNR; CDR2 reads FQNEAQ (reference sequence). The V end lost 6 bases, the J end lost 4 bases, and 19 bases lay between the germline ends. CDR3 loop: CASSLWAGPSYNEQFF. CDR3 nucleotide sequence: TGTGCCAGCAGTTTATGGGCGGGGCCGTCTTACAATGAGCAGTTCTTC. Looking up the rest from reference TRBV7-9 and TRBJ2-1 gives the full variable domain: DTGVSQNPRHKITKRGQNVTFRCDPISEHNRLYWYRQTLGQGPEFLTYFQNEAQLEKSRLLSDRFSAERPKGSFSTLEIQRTEQGDSAMYLCASSLWAGPSYNEQFFGPGTRLTVL.

V and J are TRBV6-4 and TRBJ1-2; TRBD1 aligns across 7 bases. The CDR3 runs 17 residues. Trimming removed 0 bases from V and 4 bases from J; junction bases left unmatched: 11. CDR1 is MRHNA and CDR2 is SNTAGT in the germline V gene. CDR3 sequence reads: CASSDSVDEGAVYGYTF. The CDR3 coding sequence is TGTGCCAGCAGTGACTCAGTCGACGAGGGGGCCGTCTATGGCTACACCTTC.

The chain links TRBV10-3 to TRBJ2-5; 10 bases map to TRBD2. Trimming at V came to 2 bases and at J to 5 bases, leaving 5 bases not matched to a gene. This CDR3 is 15 amino acids long. Per germline, CDR1 ENHRY and CDR2 SYGVKD. The CDR3 DNA follows: TGTGCCATCAGTGAGAGCCTAGCGGGAGTGGAGACCCAGTACTTC. Its protein is CAISESLAGVETQYF.

The rearrangement uses TRBV7-9 and TRBJ2-3; 8 bases align to TRBD2. Losses at the gene ends were 4 bases for V and 4 bases for J; bases not matched to a gene: 7. CDR1 is SEHNR, CDR2 FQNEAQ, per germline (reference sequence). This CDR3 has 15 residues. CDR3 loop: CASSSHGRGSDTQYF. CDR3 nucleotide sequence: TGTGCCAGCAGCTCCCACGGGAGGGGCTCAGATACGCAGTATTTT. The full variable domain, with the rest looked up from reference TRBV7-9 and TRBJ2-3, is DTGVSQNPRHKITKRGQNVTFRCDPISEHNRLYWYRQTLGQGPEFLTYFQNEAQLEKSRLLSDRFSAERPKGSFSTLEIQRTEQGDSAMYLCASSSHGRGSDTQYFGPGTRLTVL.

V is TRBV7-6 and J is TRBJ1-3, with TRBD1 as a possible D gene (5 bases). CDR3 length: 16 residues. Germline lookup yields CDR1 SGHVS and CDR2 FNYEAQ. V shed 5 bases and J shed 2 bases, with 16 bases lying between them. The CDR3 sequence is CASSPSTVKAGNTIYF. CDR3 coding DNA: TGTGCCAGCAGCCCCTCGACAGTTAAGGCTGGAAACACCATATATTTT.

The V and J genes are TRBV7-2 and TRBJ1-1; D is uncertain. The CDR3 is 15 amino acids. The germline V gene encodes CDR1 SGHTA and CDR2 FQGNSA. Trimming pared 1 base from V and 1 base from J, leaving 10 bases between. The CDR3 loop is CASSLVVGANTEAFF. The CDR3 region has the DNA TGTGCCAGCAGCTTAGTGGTCGGTGCGAACACTGAAGCTTTCTTT.

This rearrangement joins TRBV5-4 to TRBJ2-7; the D is unclear. This CDR3 is built from 13 residues. Between the trimmed V and J ends, which lost 1 base and 2 bases, there was a span of 7 bases. Germline CDR1 SGHNT, CDR2 YYREEE (reference sequence). CDR3 in DNA: TGTGCCAGCAGCTTGCAAAATGCCTACGAGCAGTACTTC. Translating gives CASSLQNAYEQYF.

This clone was counted only a few times. The chain combines TRBV6-5 with TRBJ2-5; possibly TRBD2 for D (6 bases). The ends were cut back, 2 bases at V and 2 bases at J, with 9 bases in the middle. Looked up from germline, CDR1 is MNHEY and CDR2 is SVGAGI. The CDR3 loop spans 14 amino acids. CDR3 in DNA: TGTGCCAGCAGTTACAGGGCGGGGCAAGAGACCCAGTACTTC. As protein: CASSYRAGQETQYF.

This clone was seen once. The rearrangement links TRBV7-8 to TRBJ1-1; D call uncertain. Trimming took 3 bases from V and 1 from J, leaving 12 bases between them. The CDR3 totals 15 residues. Germline CDR1 reads SGHVS; CDR2 reads FQNEAQ. CDR3 residues: CASSFLRGGNTEAFF. The CDR3 DNA reads as TGTGCCAGCAGCTTCCTGCGGGGAGGGAACACTGAAGCTTTCTTT. Based on the CDR3 plus reference TRBV7-8 and TRBJ1-1, the full variable domain is GAGVSQSPRYKVAKRGQDVALRCDPISGHVSLFWYQQALGQGPEFLTYFQNEAQLDKSGLPSDRFFAERPEGSVSTLKIQRTQQEDSAVYLCASSFLRGGNTEAFFGQGTRLTVV.

The chain couples TRBV15 to TRBJ2-1; maybe TRBD1 (6 bases). Germline V CDR1 and CDR2: LNHNV, YYDKDF (reference sequence). V was clipped by 6 bases and J by 8 bases, with 17 bases between them. This CDR3 spans 14 amino acids. The CDR3: CATSQGHPKDEQFF. The CDR3 DNA reads as TGTGCCACCAGTCAGGGACACCCTAAGGATGAGCAGTTCTTC.